The source of this TCR beta chain is a study of shared clonotypes between healthy human individuals. Assay used: immunoSEQ multiplex PCR; TCRdb lists only in-frame clones, some missing. The sample shows over a million clones, about 80% of them seen only once. From germline, CDR1 is LNHNV and CDR2 YYDKDF (reference sequence). There are 13 residues in the CDR3. V shed 6 bases and J 7 bases; nucleotides not matched to a gene: 8. Material: memory CD4+ T cells from PBMCs. Subset given: CD45RA-negative fraction. The V call is TRBV15, the J call TRBJ2-7; the match to TRBD2 covers 8 bases. This clonotype was obtained from a man in his late teens or twenties in good health. Some clones in this sample may be carry-over from other donors' samples. The CDR3, as DNA: TGTGCCACCAGTTCGGGAGGGCCGGGTGAGCAGTACTTC. The encoded protein is CATSSGGPGEQYF.